These 29 T cell receptor beta chains were sequenced from one sample in a study of T cell responses to AZD1222 COVID-19 vaccine. This table comes from immunoSEQ multiplex PCR, and its TCRdb copy is limited to in-frame clones, with some not included. Found here are some 150,000 clones, about 89% of them singletons; the top ten hold roughly 4.7%. The sample consisted of peripheral blood, taken on day 0 of AZD1222 vaccination. Receptor source: an adult in good health.

The V and J genes are TRBV2 and TRBJ1-6; unclear D gene. Germline V gene lookup returns CDR1 SNHLY and CDR2 FYNNEI. The CDR3 loop spans 13 amino acids. The V end was cut by 5 bases, the J end by 8 bases, with 10 bases between. CDR3: CASSRQRDSPLHF. As DNA, the CDR3 is TGTGCCAGCAGTAGGCAGAGGGATTCACCCCTCCACTTT. Filled out from reference TRBV2 and TRBJ1-6, the complete variable domain reads EPEVTQTPSHQVTQMGQEVILRCVPISNHLYFYWYRQILGQKVEFLVSFYNNEISEKSEIFDDQFSVERPDGSNFTLKIRSTKLEDSAMYFCASSRQRDSPLHFGNGTRLTVT.

V usage is TRBV29-1 and J usage is TRBJ1-2, with a tentative D call TRBD1 (6 bases). From germline, CDR1 is SQVTM and CDR2 ANQGSEA. This CDR3 is 14 amino acids long. V shed 4 bases and J shed 0 bases, with 12 bases lying between them. The CDR3 DNA follows: TGCAGCGTTGGTCGGCAGGGGACTAACTATGGCTACACCTTC. Its translation is CSVGRQGTNYGYTF. Drawing the rest from reference TRBV29-1 and TRBJ1-2, the complete variable domain is SAVISQKPSRDICQRGTSLTIQCQVDSQVTMMFWYRQQPGQSLTLIATANQGSEATYESGFVIDKFPISRPNLTFSTLTVSNMSPEDSSIYLCSVGRQGTNYGYTFGSGTRLTVV.

The DNA of the CDR3 is TGTGCCAGCAGCCCACCCCCACCGAGGACTGAAGCTTTCTTT. Translating it yields CASSPPPPRTEAFF. The V and J genes are TRBV5-5 and TRBJ1-1; D ambiguous. The germline V gene has CDR1 SGHKS and CDR2 YYEKEE (reference sequence). This CDR3 spans 14 amino acids. The germline V and J ends were trimmed by 4 bases and 5 bases, with 15 bases remaining between them.

There are a few counts of this clone. The chain has TRBV6-1 and TRBJ2-1; D remains ambiguous. This CDR3 has 15 amino acids. The germline V and J ends were trimmed by 2 bases and 4 bases, with 12 bases remaining between them. Germline V gives CDR1 MNHNS, CDR2 SASEGT. The CDR3 DNA reads as TGTGCCAGCAGTGAAAAGTCCGGTAGTTACAATGAGCAGTTCTTC. This translates into CASSEKSGSYNEQFF.

This clone was observed once. The chain is built from TRBV27 and TRBJ1-1, with TRBD1 identical over 7 bases. CDR1 and CDR2 from the germline V gene are MNHEY and SMNVEV (reference sequence). The CDR3 length is 14 residues. The V segment lost 8 bases and the J segment 7 bases; nucleotides outside the gene matches: 13. The chain's CDR3 is CASGRQGTPLEAFF. In DNA, the CDR3 is TGTGCCAGCGGCCGACAGGGTACGCCCCTTGAAGCTTTCTTT.

The chain combines TRBV4-1 with TRBJ2-7, with 9 bases that match TRBD2. The CDR3 loop spans 16 amino acids. The V gene's germline CDR1 is MGHRA and CDR2 YSYEKL. Unmatched junction bases numbered 7, after V lost 2 bases and J lost 2 bases. The CDR3, as DNA: TGCGCCAGCAGCCAAAGCGGGACTAGCCCGACCTACGAGCAGTACTTC. Encoded protein: CASSQSGTSPTYEQYF.

In this sample, this clone turned up once. The chain has TRBV29-1 and TRBJ1-2, with D maybe TRBD1 (6 bases). CDR1 and CDR2 from the germline V gene are SQVTM and ANQGSEA. V was clipped by 4 bases and J by 3 bases, with 15 bases between them. This CDR3 has 14 amino acids. CDR3 DNA sequence: TGCAGCGTTGGGGGGATGGCAGGGGACTATGGCTACACCTTC. It translates to CSVGGMAGDYGYTF.

With respect to this clone: The junction shows a germline mismatch at one end, possibly a read error. The J gene is TRBJ2-2, the V gene TRBV7-7; 7 bases fit TRBD2. Germline assignment: CDR1 SSHAT and CDR2 FNYEAQ (reference sequence). CDR3 size: 13 residues. CDR3 in DNA: TGTGCTAGCAGCTTAGCGGGTTCCGGGGAGCTGTTTTTT. It codes for CASSLAGSGELFF. Supplemented by reference TRBV7-7 and TRBJ2-2, the full variable domain reads GAGVSQSPRYKVTKRGQDVTLRCDPISSHATLYWYQQALGQGPEFLTYFNYEAQPDKSGLPSDRFSAERPEGSISTLTIQRTEQRDSAMYRCASSLAGSGELFFGEGSRLTVL.

The rearrangement joins TRBV6-2 or TRBV6-3 to TRBJ2-1; the D gene is possibly TRBD2 (6 bases). Germline CDR1 is MNHEY and CDR2 is SVGEGT. V was pared by 7 bases and J by 5 bases, with 21 bases between. CDR3 length: 16 amino acids. The CDR3 region has the DNA TGTGCCAGCAACCCCGGCGGGACTCCTTTGAACAATGAGCAGTTCTTC. Translation: CASNPGGTPLNNEQFF.

The chain couples TRBV30 to TRBJ2-7; D is ambiguous. The V end was cut by 1 base, the J end by 6 bases, with 10 bases between. The length of the CDR3 is 12 residues. Germline V lookup: CDR1 GTSNPN, CDR2 SVGIG (reference sequence). Written as DNA, the CDR3 is TGTGCCTGGAGTGCAAATCGGTTCGAGCAGTACTTC. Its translation: CAWSANRFEQYF.

The rearrangement uses TRBV5-4 and TRBJ1-6; D call uncertain. This CDR3 comprises 13 residues. From germline, CDR1 is SGHNT and CDR2 YYREEE (reference sequence). The V end was cut by 0 bases, the J end by 7 bases, with 5 bases between. The CDR3 loop is CASSLGGNSPLHF. The CDR3 nucleotides read TGTGCCAGCAGCTTGGGCGGAAATTCACCCCTCCACTTT. The whole variable domain, remainder taken from reference TRBV5-4 and TRBJ1-6, is ETGVTQSPTHLIKTRGQQVTLRCSSQSGHNTVSWYQQALGQGPQFIFQYYREEENGRGNFPPRFSGLQFPNYSSELNVNALELDDSALYLCASSLGGNSPLHFGNGTRLTVT.

The chain combines TRBV28 with TRBJ2-3; D tentatively reads TRBD1 or TRBD2 (5 bases each). The germline V and J ends were trimmed by 6 bases and 5 bases, with 12 bases remaining between them. Looked up from germline, CDR1 is MDHEN and CDR2 is SYDVKM. The CDR3 contains 13 residues. CDR3 sequence: CASREGQVDTQYF. The DNA of the CDR3 is TGTGCCAGCAGAGAGGGGCAAGTAGATACGCAGTATTTT.

This rearrangement joins TRBV10-3 to TRBJ2-2; weak D call: TRBD2 (6 bases). Germline V gene data show CDR1 as ENHRY and CDR2 as SYGVKD. Trimming left V 10 bases short and J 2 bases short, with 11 bases between. This CDR3 comprises 13 residues. The CDR3 DNA is TGTGCCACCCGGGACTCTAACACCGGGGAGCTGTTTTTT. This encodes CATRDSNTGELFF.

This sequence joins TRBV12-5 and TRBJ1-5; D ambiguous. Germline CDR1 LGHNT, CDR2 FRNRAP. This CDR3 is built from 17 residues. The ends were cut back, 2 bases at V and 2 bases at J, with 16 bases in the middle. The CDR3 DNA is TGTGCTAGTGGTTTGTTCTTAAGAGCGCCTCGCAATCAGCCCCAGCATTTT. This encodes CASGLFLRAPRNQPQHF.

V gene TRBV18 combines with J gene TRBJ2-1; D possibly corresponds to TRBD2 (5 bases). Germline V gene sequence: CDR1 KGHSH, CDR2 LQKENI. Trimming shortened V by 4 bases and J by 5 bases, and 12 bases separated the two germline ends. The CDR3 length is 14 residues. The CDR3, as DNA: TGTGCCAGCTCACTCGTGCGGGCCAACAATGAGCAGTTCTTC. Its translation is CASSLVRANNEQFF.

This clone was detected once. This chain joins TRBV4-1 and TRBJ1-1; TRBD1 aligns across 8 bases. Germline values: CDR1 MGHRA, CDR2 YSYEKL. The CDR3 consists of 16 residues. V lost 0 bases to trimming and J lost 4 bases; unmatched junction nucleotides: 7. The CDR3 protein is CASSQDPLGTGTEAFF. The CDR3 nucleotides are TGCGCCAGCAGCCAAGATCCTCTAGGGACAGGCACTGAAGCTTTCTTT.

V usage is TRBV5-6 and J usage is TRBJ2-2; 10 bases agree with TRBD2. The germline gives CDR1 SGHDT, CDR2 YYEEEE. V gave up 2 bases and J gave up 0 bases; unmatched junction bases: 4. The CDR3 totals 17 residues. The CDR3 here is CASSFLLAGANTGELFF. CDR3 bases: TGTGCCAGCAGCTTCCTCCTAGCGGGGGCGAACACCGGGGAGCTGTTTTTT.

The V gene is TRBV28, the J gene TRBJ1-2, with D maybe TRBD1 (5 bases). V lost 3 bases and J 4 bases, leaving 15 bases between the germline ends. The CDR3 runs to 15 residues. CDR1 is MDHEN, CDR2 SYDVKM, per germline. CDR3 amino acids: CASSFSDSRFYGYTF. CDR3 in DNA: TGTGCCAGCAGTTTCAGTGACAGCCGTTTCTATGGCTACACCTTC.

This clone was counted a few times. The chain recombines TRBV27 with TRBJ1-5, with 8 bases that match TRBD1. The CDR3 extends over 14 amino acids. Germline V CDR1 and CDR2: MNHEY, SMNVEV (reference sequence). Losses at the gene ends were 7 bases for V and 9 bases for J; bases not matched to a gene: 11. The CDR3 DNA sequence: TGTGCCAGCACGCCCGGGACAGGCCAGCTGCCCCAGCATTTT. It codes for CASTPGTGQLPQHF.

CDR3 sequence: CASSSTGGAGGETQYF. The CDR3 nucleotides are TGCGCCAGCAGCTCCACAGGAGGGGCCGGGGGAGAGACCCAGTACTTC. The chain links TRBV5-1 to TRBJ2-5; a weak D match, TRBD2 (6 bases). Germline-derived CDR1 and CDR2 are SGHRS and YFSETQ. This CDR3 contains 16 residues. Trimming cost V 3 bases and J 4 bases, with 19 bases left between them.

The rearrangement links TRBV2 to TRBJ1-1; D is uncertain. Trimming removed 9 bases from V and 6 bases from J, with 14 bases in between. This CDR3 region has 12 residues. Germline V gene lookup returns CDR1 SNHLY and CDR2 FYNNEI. CDR3 sequence: CARETSRAEAFF. The CDR3 DNA reads as TGTGCCAGAGAGACCTCACGGGCTGAAGCTTTCTTT.

The chain employs TRBV19 and TRBJ2-7; 8 bases are a match to TRBD2. The CDR3 is 14 residues long. J was trimmed by 7 bases and V by 7 bases; bases with no gene match: 12. Germline CDR1 is LNHDA and CDR2 is SQIVND (reference sequence). The CDR3 loop reads CASTEGAGASEQYF. The CDR3 region has the DNA TGTGCCAGTACCGAAGGAGCGGGGGCCTCTGAGCAGTACTTC.

The chain is built from TRBV2 and TRBJ1-5, with 7 nucleotides matching TRBD1. Germline CDR1 is SNHLY and CDR2 is FYNNEI. This CDR3 region has 15 residues. Trimming took 7 bases from V and 0 from J; bases not matched to a gene: 6. This CDR3 is CASMAGGYSNQPQHF. CDR3 bases: TGTGCCAGCATGGCAGGGGGTTATAGCAATCAGCCCCAGCATTTT.

The rearrangement uses TRBV25-1 and TRBJ1-4; D perhaps matches TRBD1 (6 bases). CDR3 length: 14 residues. The germline V gene encodes CDR1 MGHDK and CDR2 SYGVNS. V lost 3 bases and J lost 7, with 12 bases in between. The CDR3 region is CASSDRGAREKLFF. CDR3 nucleotide sequence: TGTGCCAGCAGTGATAGGGGGGCGCGTGAAAAACTGTTTTTT.

This clone was counted once. The chain has TRBV2 and TRBJ1-2; TRBD1 aligns across 10 bases. CDR3 size: 15 residues. The V segment lost 6 bases and the J segment 1 base; nucleotides outside the gene matches: 5. Germline loops: CDR1 SNHLY, CDR2 FYNNEI. The CDR3 here is CASRPGQGINYGYTF. In nucleotides, the CDR3 is TGTGCCAGCAGGCCGGGACAGGGGATTAACTATGGCTACACCTTC.

The chain joins TRBV2 to TRBJ1-5; 8 bases match TRBD1. From germline, CDR1 is SNHLY and CDR2 FYNNEI. There are 15 residues in the CDR3. With V trimmed by 0 bases and J by 4 bases, 2 bases remained unmatched. The CDR3 DNA reads as TGTGCCAGCAGTGAAGCCAGGGGGCGGAATCAGCCCCAGCATTTT. Residues: CASSEARGRNQPQHF.

The chain couples TRBV15 to TRBJ1-1; 10 nucleotides line up with TRBD1. Germline V gene data show CDR1 as LNHNV and CDR2 as YYDKDF (reference sequence). The CDR3 has 16 residues. V shed 0 bases, J shed 6 bases, and the junction held 7 bases outside the gene matches. The CDR3 DNA reads as TGTGCCACCAGCAGAGACCGGACAGGGGGAAAGGCTGAAGCTTTCTTT. This encodes CATSRDRTGGKAEAFF.

The chain combines TRBV25-1 with TRBJ1-4, with D maybe TRBD1 (5 bases). The germline V and J ends were trimmed by 4 bases and 4 bases, with 19 bases remaining between them. The germline gives CDR1 MGHDK, CDR2 SYGVNS. CDR3 length equals 17 residues. The CDR3 bases are TGTGCCAGCAGTGTCTCTGTATCGGGACCCTATAATGAAAAACTGTTTTTT. It codes for CASSVSVSGPYNEKLFF.

V usage is TRBV15 and J usage is TRBJ1-5; D is unclear. The V end was cut by 0 bases, the J end by 0 bases, with 9 bases between. In germline, CDR1 is LNHNV, CDR2 YYDKDF (reference sequence). CDR3 length: 16 residues. The CDR3 loop reads CATSREREGSNQPQHF. The CDR3 bases are TGTGCCACCAGCAGAGAGCGAGAGGGTAGCAATCAGCCCCAGCATTTT. Full variable domain (remainder filled in from reference TRBV15 and TRBJ1-5): DAMVIQNPRYQVTQFGKPVTLSCSQTLNHNVMYWYQQKSSQAPKLLFHYYDKDFNNEADTPDNFQSRRPNTSFCFLDIRSPGLGDTAMYLCATSREREGSNQPQHFGDGTRLSIL.